The clone carrying this T cell receptor (beta chain) appeared many times. The antigen is not known. The data belong to a study of T cells after yellow fever vaccination. Study-level information: Preparation used SMART-Seq v4 Ultra Low Input for the low-cell-number fractions.

The CDR3 totals 13 residues. The ends were cut back, 6 bases at V and 7 bases at J, with 10 bases in the middle. Germline V gene data show CDR1 as SGHTA and CDR2 as FQGTGA. One entry per CDR3 protein, called by TCRdb with MiXCR from the 5' RACE reads. The repertoire holds roughly 120,000 distinct CDR3 sequences, 7.4% seen once, with approximately 2.7% in the top ten. General observations from the study: On re-exposure, the response was weaker but peaked faster, at day 5 versus 15.

This specimen consisted of CD4+ T cells sorted from PBMCs, obtained around 10 days after the first yellow fever vaccination. The V call is TRBV7-3, the J call TRBJ1-6; no clear D gene. This TCR derives from a man aged 18 to 35 who received the YFV17D yellow fever vaccine. The CDR3 sequence is CASRRSGNSPLHF. CDR3 nucleotide sequence: TGTGCCAGCAGGCGCAGTGGGAATTCACCCCTCCACTTT. The full variable domain, with the rest looked up from reference TRBV7-3 and TRBJ1-6, is GAGVSQTPSNKVTEKGKYVELRCDPISGHTALYWYRQSLGQGPEFLIYFQGTGAADDSGLPNDRFFAVRPEGSVSTLKIQRTERGDSAVYLCASRRSGNSPLHFGNGTRLTVT.